This T cell receptor beta chain was captured by sequencing in a study of blood T cell repertoires in COVID-19. Some clones are missing from TCRdb's copy, which holds only in-frame ones; the method was immunoSEQ multiplex PCR. The sample contains about 140,000 clones, 85% to 90% of which appear only once. CDR3 length equals 15 residues. From germline, CDR1 is MNHEY and CDR2 SVGAGI. V lost 7 bases to trimming and J lost 7 bases; unmatched junction nucleotides: 11. Only one count was recorded for this clone. The J gene is TRBJ2-7, the V gene TRBV6-5, with TRBD2 matching over 12 bases. The origin of this receptor is a man between 50 and 59 years old with active or convalescent COVID-19. The sample taken for sequencing was peripheral blood. The CDR3 reads CASTPRLAGVGEQYF. For the CDR3, the DNA is TGTGCCAGCACCCCAAGACTAGCGGGAGTCGGAGAGCAGTACTTC.